The sequence of this T cell receptor beta chain was determined in a study of blood T cell repertoires in COVID-19. Study-level information: Specimens from acute and convalescent COVID-19 originated in the United States, Italy and Spain. T cells, B-cell-depleted T cells, or PBMCs provided the cDNA or gDNA that served as material.

Germline-derived CDR1 and CDR2 are LNHDA and SQIVND (reference sequence). V was clipped by 5 bases and J by 2 bases; unmatched bases: 5. The CDR3 spans 14 residues. In the authors' methods: Reference gene primer amplification in the assay estimated nucleated cell counts. Data came from immunoSEQ multiplex PCR; TCRdb stores just in-frame clones and leaves some out. Clone size and V and J calls were adopted from that table, with D and trimming inferred from the DNA. This table has hundreds of thousands of clones, roughly 87% appearing once. This TCR was sampled from a human donor in a cohort sampled during active COVID-19. Sequencing was performed on peripheral blood. V gene TRBV19 combines with J gene TRBJ2-7; 8 bases match TRBD1. The CDR3, as DNA: TGTGCCAGTAGTGTGGACAGGGAAGCCTACGAGCAGTACTTC. Protein product: CASSVDREAYEQYF. Full variable domain (remainder filled in from reference TRBV19 and TRBJ2-7): DGGITQSPKYLFRKEGQNVTLSCEQNLNHDAMYWYRQDPGQGLRLIYYSQIVNDFQKGDIAEGYSVSREKKESFPLTVTSAQKNPTAFYLCASSVDREAYEQYFGPGTRLTVT.